This T cell receptor (beta chain) came from a study of T cell clones after liver transplantation. Study background: Graft-donor-reactive sequences were compared with third-party-reactive TCRbeta sequences from pre-transplant mixed lymphocyte reactions.

Study-wide results and limits: Rather than being deleted, graft donor-reactive T cells may have moved into the graft. These preliminary findings come from unstandardized post-transplant sampling times.

For this clone: Its antigen remains unidentified.

Germline assignment: CDR1 SGHNT and CDR2 YENEEA. V was pared by 5 bases and J by 0 bases, with 10 bases between. The CDR3 has 14 amino acids. Using immunoSEQ multiplex PCR, the repertoire was profiled, and TCRdb retains in-frame clones only, with some absent. The sample has around 110,000 clones, about nine tenths seen once. Source: CD4+ T cells from blood, taken 12 months after liver transplant. The source of this sequence is a human patient who received a liver transplant. Some T cells may be supplied by the graft donor. The chain carries TRBV11-3 and TRBJ1-2; D might be TRBD1 (5 bases). The CDR3 region is CASSAQGPNYGYTF. CDR3 nucleotide sequence: TGTGCCAGCAGCGCCCAGGGTCCTAACTATGGCTACACCTTC. Based on the CDR3 plus reference TRBV11-3 and TRBJ1-2, the full variable domain is EAGVVQSPRYKIIEKKQPVAFWCNPISGHNTLYWYLQNLGQGPELLIRYENEEAVDDSQLPKDRFSAERLKGVDSTLKIQPAELGDSAVYLCASSAQGPNYGYTFGSGTRLTVV.